This note documents a single T cell receptor (beta chain) sequence. V shed 1 base and J shed 1 base, with 11 bases lying between them. The CDR3 totals 16 residues. CDR1 and CDR2 from the germline V gene are SGHVS and FNYEAQ. Source study methods: Reference gene primer amplification gave nucleated cell count estimates. The assay was immunoSEQ multiplex PCR, and TCRdb's table has in-frame clones only and misses some. V and J calls and clone size follow that table, whereas D and trimming were derived from the DNA. The sample lists a few hundred thousand clones; roughly 85% were seen once. This sample is drawn from a study of blood T cell repertoires in COVID-19.

The J gene is TRBJ1-3, the V gene TRBV7-6; weak D call: TRBD1 (6 bases). This receptor was obtained from a middle-aged man who had been exposed to COVID-19. The specimen sequenced was PBMCs or T cells enriched from blood (not recorded which). The DNA of the CDR3 is TGTGCCAGCAGCTTAGAGGACAGTTTATCTGGAAACACCATATATTTT. Its protein is CASSLEDSLSGNTIYF.